The 13 T cell receptor beta chains listed next were all sequenced from one sample in a study of cytomegalovirus exposure and HLA in healthy donors. The PCR contained 60 Vbeta and 13 Jbeta primers. Profiling relied on immunoSEQ multiplex PCR, and the TCRdb table lists in-frame clones only, not all of them. The sample shows 100,000 to 150,000 clones, 80% of them seen only once. The sample consisted of PBMCs. The receptor source for this set is a middle-aged man in good health and CMV-seronegative.

This clone was observed a single time. The J gene is TRBJ1-5, the V gene TRBV7-9; D is possibly TRBD1 (5 bases). The CDR3 length is 16 residues. V lost 1 base, J lost 3 bases, and 13 bases lay in between. Germline-derived CDR1 and CDR2 are SEHNR and FQNEAQ (reference sequence). The CDR3, as DNA: TGTGCCAGCAGCTTAGGCGCGGGGACGGCCAATCAGCCCCAGCATTTT. Protein sequence: CASSLGAGTANQPQHF.

This clone was detected only a few times. Other DNA variants within this sample encode the same CDR3. The chain employs TRBV7-3 and TRBJ2-2, with unresolved D. The V end was cut by 2 bases, the J end by 1 base, with 5 bases between. The CDR3 covers 14 residues. Germline V gives CDR1 SGHTA, CDR2 FQGTGA. The CDR3 is CASSLSGNTGELFF. The CDR3 nucleotides read TGTGCCAGCAGCTTATCAGGGAACACCGGGGAGCTGTTTTTT. Together with reference TRBV7-3 and TRBJ2-2, the CDR3 gives the full variable domain: GAGVSQTPSNKVTEKGKYVELRCDPISGHTALYWYRQSLGQGPEFLIYFQGTGAADDSGLPNDRFFAVRPEGSVSTLKIQRTERGDSAVYLCASSLSGNTGELFFGEGSRLTVL.

V and J are TRBV30 and TRBJ1-5, with D maybe TRBD1 (6 bases). V lost 3 bases to trimming and J lost 6 bases, with 12 bases between them. CDR3 length equals 13 residues. Germline CDR1 is GTSNPN and CDR2 is SVGIG (reference sequence). The chain's CDR3 is CAWSPQGAQPQHF. CDR3 sequence (DNA): TGTGCCTGGAGCCCACAGGGTGCTCAGCCCCAGCATTTT.

V gene TRBV25-1 combines with J gene TRBJ1-3; TRBD1 agrees at 7 bases. Losses at the gene ends were 3 bases for V and 4 bases for J; bases not matched to a gene: 3. The CDR3 totals 14 residues. Germline V gene sequence: CDR1 MGHDK, CDR2 SYGVNS. The chain's CDR3 is CASSDSGQGNTIYF. CDR3 nucleotide sequence: TGTGCCAGCAGTGATTCGGGACAGGGAAACACCATATATTTT. Drawing the rest from reference TRBV25-1 and TRBJ1-3, the complete variable domain is EADIYQTPRYLVIGTGKKITLECSQTMGHDKMYWYQQDPGMELHLIHYSYGVNSTEKGDLSSESTVSRIRTEHFPLTLESARPSHTSQYLCASSDSGQGNTIYFGEGSWLTVV.

This chain joins TRBV7-9 and TRBJ1-4, with TRBD1 as a possible D gene (6 bases). Trimming took off 5 bases at V and 4 bases at J, with 14 bases between the two ends. This CDR3 has 15 residues. Germline loops: CDR1 SEHNR, CDR2 FQNEAQ (reference sequence). The CDR3 DNA is TGTGCCAGCAGCCACAAGGGGGGGCTTAATGAAAAACTGTTTTTT. This encodes CASSHKGGLNEKLFF.

The chain recombines TRBV2 with TRBJ2-5; TRBD1 matches 9 bases. CDR1 is SNHLY, CDR2 FYNNEI, per germline. V trimming: 7 bases; J trimming: 7 bases; junction bases outside the gene matches: 10. The CDR3 totals 14 residues. CDR3 nucleotide sequence: TGTGCCAGCAATACCGGACAGGGGAGGGGGACCCAGTACTTC. Translated: CASNTGQGRGTQYF.

The chain uses TRBV18 and TRBJ2-2; TRBD2 is a possible D gene (5 bases). Trimming left V 3 bases short and J 7 bases short, with 21 bases between. Per germline, CDR1 KGHSH and CDR2 LQKENI. The CDR3 is made up of 17 amino acids. CDR3 loop: CASSPIPLAGEGGELFF. Written as DNA, the CDR3 is TGTGCCAGCTCACCTATCCCCTTGGCGGGCGAAGGCGGGGAGCTGTTTTTT.

The V and J genes are TRBV6-5 and TRBJ1-3; 9 nucleotides match TRBD1. Trimming cost V 7 bases and J 4 bases; bases outside gene matches: 2. The CDR3 sequence is 13 residues long. Per the germline V gene, CDR1 is MNHEY and CDR2 is SVGAGI. Here the CDR3 reads CASNGQGGNTIYF. The CDR3 DNA sequence: TGTGCCAGCAACGGACAGGGGGGAAACACCATATATTTT.

The chain employs TRBV5-1 and TRBJ1-4; no definite D call. V lost 0 bases, J lost 0 bases, and 9 bases lay in between. This CDR3 is built from 16 residues. Germline lookup yields CDR1 SGHRS and CDR2 YFSETQ. The CDR3 coding sequence is TGCGCCAGCAGCTTGGGAGCGGGAACAACTAATGAAAAACTGTTTTTT. It specifies CASSLGAGTTNEKLFF.

The V gene is TRBV5-4, the J gene TRBJ2-7, with D possibly matching TRBD1 (6 bases). The CDR3 loop spans 14 amino acids. The V gene lost 3 bases and the J gene lost 3 bases, with 13 bases spanning the gap. Germline CDR1 and CDR2: SGHNT and YYREEE (reference sequence). The CDR3 sequence: CASSSYRDGYEQYF. CDR3 nucleotide sequence: TGTGCCAGCAGCTCTTACAGGGATGGCTACGAGCAGTACTTC.

The V and J genes are TRBV19 and TRBJ1-6; 7 bases agree with TRBD1. V dropped 3 bases and J dropped 6; count of bases not matched to a gene: 8. The germline CDR1 and CDR2 sequences are LNHDA and SQIVND (reference sequence). CDR3 size: 16 residues. The DNA of the CDR3 is TGTGCCAGTAGTATCTCGATGACAGGGCCTAATTCACCCCTCCACTTT. It encodes CASSISMTGPNSPLHF.

Comments on this clone: The missing conserved phenylalanine or tryptophan at the end of this CDR3 makes a read error likely. This chain links TRBV6-1 with TRBJ1-2; TRBD1 agrees at 8 bases. This CDR3 is built from 14 residues. Germline V CDR1 and CDR2: MNHNS, SASEGT. Trimming at V came to 7 bases and at J to 5 bases, leaving 9 bases not matched to a gene. The CDR3 sequence is CASTTGQGGYGYTV. The CDR3 region has the DNA TGTGCCAGCACCACCGGACAGGGAGGGTATGGCTACACCGTC.

This clone has only a few counts. The V call is TRBV30, the J call TRBJ1-6; D is perhaps TRBD1 (5 bases). The CDR3 is 14 residues long. Germline-derived CDR1 and CDR2 are GTSNPN and SVGIG (reference sequence). Trimming cost V 4 bases and J 7 bases, with 14 bases left between them. The CDR3 is CAWIPGTENSPLHF. The CDR3 DNA follows: TGTGCCTGGATACCCGGGACTGAAAATTCACCCCTCCACTTT.